This passage covers 28 T cell receptor beta chains from one sample sequenced in a study of cytomegalovirus exposure and HLA in healthy donors. Amplification used 60 Vbeta primers and 13 Jbeta primers. Using immunoSEQ multiplex PCR, the repertoire was profiled, and TCRdb retains in-frame clones only, with some absent. The sample holds 100,000 or so clones, roughly 82% seen once. Input material: PBMCs. The receptor set was obtained from a middle-aged man in good health and CMV-seronegative.

The table lists this clone with a count of one. The rearrangement links TRBV5-1 to TRBJ1-3, with D perhaps TRBD1 (5 bases). V lost 0 bases, J lost 4 bases, and 14 bases lay in between. The CDR3 is made up of 16 amino acids. Germline-derived CDR1 and CDR2 are SGHRS and YFSETQ. CDR3 nucleotides: TGCGCCAGCAGCTTGGCCGGGGGGACTCGAGGAAACACCATATATTTT. Amino acid sequence: CASSLAGGTRGNTIYF.

The chain uses TRBV18 and TRBJ1-5; possibly TRBD1 for D (5 bases). V shed 2 bases and J shed 4 bases, with 18 bases lying between them. This CDR3 comprises 17 residues. The germline V gene encodes CDR1 KGHSH and CDR2 LQKENI. The CDR3 DNA sequence: TGTGCCAGCTCACCATCAAGAGGGAGGGGTAGTAATCAGCCCCAGCATTTT. As protein: CASSPSRGRGSNQPQHF.

The rearrangement links TRBV29-1 to TRBJ1-2; no firm D call. Per the germline V gene, CDR1 is SQVTM and CDR2 is ANQGSEA. The CDR3 covers 17 residues. The ends were cut back, 0 bases at V and 3 bases at J, with 20 bases in the middle. The CDR3 is CSVEEPRGGPRDYGYTF. The CDR3 DNA follows: TGCAGCGTTGAAGAACCCCGGGGAGGCCCCCGGGACTATGGCTACACCTTC.

Written as DNA, the CDR3 is TGTGCCAGCAGGGACACCGCGTCCTTCTATGGCTACACCTTC. Translation: CASRDTASFYGYTF. The chain couples TRBV2 to TRBJ1-2, with D possibly matching TRBD1 (5 bases). Germline lookup yields CDR1 SNHLY and CDR2 FYNNEI. This CDR3 region has 14 residues. The ends were cut back, 6 bases at V and 4 bases at J, with 15 bases in the middle.

This clone was seen only a few times. This chain uses TRBV30 with TRBJ2-1; D is ambiguous. The CDR3 contains 14 residues. Per germline, CDR1 GTSNPN and CDR2 SVGIG (reference sequence). Trimming took 5 bases from V and 3 from J, leaving 14 bases between them. CDR3 DNA: TGTGCCTGGGCTTCGTCTAGTCGCTACAATGAGCAGTTCTTC. The encoded protein is CAWASSSRYNEQFF.

V gene TRBV29-1 combines with J gene TRBJ1-1; 7 nucleotides align to TRBD1. The CDR3 covers 13 residues. V shed 6 bases and J 2 bases; nucleotides not matched to a gene: 6. Germline CDR1 and CDR2: SQVTM and ANQGSEA. The DNA of the CDR3 is TGCAGCGTAGGGACAGAGATTAACACTGAAGCTTTCTTT. Residues: CSVGTEINTEAFF.

This sequence joins TRBV5-1 and TRBJ2-1, with D unclear. CDR3 size: 13 residues. Per germline, CDR1 SGHRS and CDR2 YFSETQ. Trimming cost V 0 bases and J 8 bases, with 9 bases left between them. The CDR3 loop reads CASSLAGYDEQFF. The CDR3 bases are TGCGCCAGCAGCTTGGCCGGGTACGATGAGCAGTTCTTC.

The chain couples TRBV7-3 to TRBJ1-1, with TRBD1 matching over 7 bases. The CDR3 length is 13 residues. After removal of 6 bases from V and 3 bases from J, the junction contained 4 bases not matched to a gene. Germline loops: CDR1 SGHTA, CDR2 FQGTGA. The CDR3 loop reads CASRQGKDTEAFF. In nucleotides, the CDR3 is TGTGCCAGCAGACAGGGGAAGGACACTGAAGCTTTCTTT. The variable domain in full, with the rest retrieved from reference TRBV7-3 and TRBJ1-1, is GAGVSQTPSNKVTEKGKYVELRCDPISGHTALYWYRQSLGQGPEFLIYFQGTGAADDSGLPNDRFFAVRPEGSVSTLKIQRTERGDSAVYLCASRQGKDTEAFFGQGTRLTVV.

The rearrangement joins TRBV7-2 to TRBJ2-5; 7 bases align to TRBD2. J lost 4 bases, V lost 2 bases, and 7 bases had no gene match. The germline CDR1 and CDR2 sequences are SGHTA and FQGNSA. The CDR3 has 15 amino acids. The CDR3 sequence is CASSLQEGRGETQYF. The CDR3 coding sequence is TGTGCCAGCAGCTTACAGGAGGGGAGGGGAGAGACCCAGTACTTC. Full variable domain (missing parts from reference TRBV7-2 and TRBJ2-5): GAGVSQSPSNKVTEKGKDVELRCDPISGHTALYWYRQSLGQGLEFLIYFQGNSAPDKSGLPSDRFSAERTGGSVSTLTIQRTQQEDSAVYLCASSLQEGRGETQYFGPGTRLLVL.

Remarks on this clone: The junction departs from the called germline gene at one end, perhaps through a read error. The chain couples TRBV7-9 to TRBJ1-2; D unclear. The CDR3 has 14 amino acids. Germline CDR1 and CDR2: SEHNR and FQNEAQ (reference sequence). The CDR3 reads CSSSFSAQYYGYTF. CDR3 in DNA: TGTTCCAGCAGCTTTTCCGCTCAGTATTATGGCTACACCTTC.

The chain recombines TRBV4-2 with TRBJ2-2; 7 bases match TRBD1. Trimming at V came to 0 bases and at J to 5 bases, leaving 3 bases not matched to a gene. From germline, CDR1 is LGHNA and CDR2 YNFKEQ. The CDR3 contains 15 residues. CDR3 residues: CASSQEGQTTGELFF. In nucleotides, the CDR3 is TGTGCCAGCAGCCAAGAGGGACAGACGACCGGGGAGCTGTTTTTT.

A remark on this clone: The junction departs from the called germline gene at one end, perhaps through a read error. The chain employs TRBV11-2 and TRBJ2-7; 12 nucleotides match TRBD1. The germline V gene encodes CDR1 SGHAT and CDR2 FQNNGV. The CDR3 length is 11 residues. CDR3 sequence: CASSPGQGAVF. CDR3 DNA: TGTGCCAGCAGCCCGGGACAGGGGGCAGTATTC. The variable domain in full, completed from reference TRBV11-2 and TRBJ2-7, reads EAGVAQSPRYKIIEKRQSVAFWCNPISGHATLYWYQQILGQGPKLLIQFQNNGVVDDSQLPKDRFSAERLKGVDSTLKIQPAKLEDSAVYLCASSPGQGAVFGPGTRLTVT.

The chain is built from TRBV30 and TRBJ1-3; the D gene is possibly TRBD1 (5 bases). Germline V lookup: CDR1 GTSNPN, CDR2 SVGIG (reference sequence). The CDR3 length is 14 residues. V shed 6 bases and J shed 0 bases, with 12 bases lying between them. CDR3 amino acids: CACSYGGSGNTIYF. CDR3 nucleotides: TGTGCCTGCTCCTACGGGGGCTCTGGAAACACCATATATTTT.

This rearrangement joins TRBV27 to TRBJ2-2; D gene unclear. The CDR3 contains 14 residues. Germline V gives CDR1 MNHEY, CDR2 SMNVEV (reference sequence). Trimming pared 0 bases from V and 2 bases from J, leaving 4 bases between. CDR3 loop: CASSLSPNTGELFF. CDR3 DNA sequence: TGTGCCAGCAGTTTATCTCCAAACACCGGGGAGCTGTTTTTT.

This chain joins TRBV7-9 and TRBJ1-1; TRBD1 matches at 10 bases. Losses at the gene ends were 5 bases for V and 5 bases for J; bases not matched to a gene: 5. This CDR3 contains 14 residues. Germline CDR1 SEHNR, CDR2 FQNEAQ (reference sequence). Here the CDR3 reads CASSDGTGETEAFF. The CDR3 DNA is TGTGCCAGCAGCGACGGGACAGGGGAGACTGAAGCTTTCTTT.

The chain has TRBV30 and TRBJ1-2; 9 nucleotides agree with TRBD1. CDR1 GTSNPN and CDR2 SVGIG come from the germline V gene (reference sequence). The trim removed 2 bases at V and 6 bases at J, leaving 1 base unmatched. This CDR3 has 12 amino acids. The CDR3 sequence: CAWSRQGDGYTF. Written as DNA, the CDR3 is TGTGCCTGGAGTAGACAGGGGGATGGCTACACCTTC.

This clone was counted only a few times. The chain is built from TRBV7-3 and TRBJ1-2; 11 bases align to TRBD1. V shed 8 bases and J 5 bases; nucleotides not matched to a gene: 4. Germline V gene data show CDR1 as SGHTA and CDR2 as FQGTGA. The CDR3 length is 13 residues. The CDR3 here is CASGTGGSYGYTF. CDR3 in DNA: TGTGCCAGCGGGACAGGGGGAAGTTATGGCTACACCTTC.

The chain recombines TRBV29-1 with TRBJ2-7, with D maybe TRBD2 (6 bases). V shed 8 bases and J shed 4 bases, with 12 bases lying between them. Germline V gene data show CDR1 as SQVTM and CDR2 as ANQGSEA. This CDR3 is 11 amino acids long. The CDR3 spells CSCRAGYEQYF. As DNA, the CDR3 is TGCAGCTGCCGGGCGGGATACGAGCAGTACTTC.

The CDR3 nucleotides are TGTGCCAGCAGCTTAGCGAATCCTGGGGCTGGAGGCTACACCTTC. Translated: CASSLANPGAGGYTF. The V and J genes are TRBV7-2 and TRBJ1-2; perhaps TRBD1 as D (5 bases). Germline CDR1 is SGHTA and CDR2 is FQGNSA. This CDR3 has 15 residues. Between the trimmed V and J ends, which lost 0 bases and 8 bases, there was a span of 16 bases.

This clone appeared a few times. This chain connects TRBV6-5 to TRBJ2-7, with TRBD1 matching 11 bases. CDR1 and CDR2 (germline): MNHEY, SVGAGI. The CDR3 totals 15 residues. With 6 bases clipped from V and 4 bases from J, the junction kept 8 bases outside the gene matches. The chain's CDR3 is CASRLGQGGWYEQYF. CDR3 coding DNA: TGTGCCAGCAGACTGGGACAGGGGGGGTGGTACGAGCAGTACTTC.

This clone was seen a few times. This chain uses TRBV6-1 with TRBJ1-2; 9 bases map to TRBD1. CDR1 is MNHNS and CDR2 is SASEGT in the germline V gene. The V gene end was trimmed by 6 bases and the J gene end by 4 bases; junction bases not matched to a gene: 6. CDR3 length: 14 amino acids. The CDR3 DNA reads TGTGCCAGCAGGATAGGGGACAGGGCCTATGGCTACACCTTC. This translates into CASRIGDRAYGYTF.

The chain links TRBV6-5 to TRBJ2-7; the match to TRBD2 covers 11 bases. Germline lookup yields CDR1 MNHEY and CDR2 SVGAGI. The CDR3 length is 15 residues. V lost 6 bases, J lost 2 bases, and 6 bases stayed unmatched. The CDR3 is CASRPTSGDPYEQYF. Here the CDR3 DNA reads TGTGCCAGCAGACCGACTAGCGGGGACCCCTACGAGCAGTACTTC.

The V call is TRBV28, the J call TRBJ1-1; TRBD1 matches 7 bases. CDR3 size: 15 residues. The germline V gene has CDR1 MDHEN and CDR2 SYDVKM. Trimming removed 4 bases from V and 0 bases from J; junction bases left unmatched: 5. CDR3 sequence (DNA): TGTGCCAGCAGTTACGGGGGACAGATGAACACTGAAGCTTTCTTT. It yields the protein CASSYGGQMNTEAFF.

In its sample, this clone was seen once. The CDR3 loop is CASSAQGTEAFF. CDR3 nucleotide sequence: TGTGCCAGCTCAGCACAGGGGACTGAAGCTTTCTTT. This chain joins TRBV18 and TRBJ1-1, with 7 bases aligning to TRBD1. The CDR3 is made up of 12 amino acids. The V gene end was trimmed by 5 bases and the J gene end by 5 bases; junction bases not matched to a gene: 2. Germline values: CDR1 KGHSH, CDR2 LQKENI.

V is TRBV19 and J is TRBJ2-3, with D possibly being TRBD1 (6 bases). CDR3 size: 14 residues. Trimming took 8 bases from V and 1 from J, leaving 13 bases between them. Looked up from germline, CDR1 is LNHDA and CDR2 is SQIVND (reference sequence). The CDR3 DNA is TGTGCCAGTTCCTACAGGGTTGGCACAGATACGCAGTATTTT. As protein: CASSYRVGTDTQYF.

The chain has TRBV13 and TRBJ2-7, with TRBD2 identical over 8 bases. CDR1 and CDR2 (germline): PRHDT, FYEKMQ (reference sequence). V lost 4 bases, J lost 6 bases, and 2 bases stayed unmatched. The CDR3 extends over 12 amino acids. The DNA of the CDR3 is TGTGCCAGCAGCTGGAGCGGGGGCGAGCAGTACTTC. Translating it yields CASSWSGGEQYF.

The chain employs TRBV5-1 and TRBJ2-3; 8 positions match TRBD2. The germline CDR1 and CDR2 sequences are SGHRS and YFSETQ. After removal of 4 bases from V and 6 bases from J, the junction contained 10 bases not matched to a gene. CDR3 length equals 15 residues. In DNA, the CDR3 is TGCGCCAGCAGCCAAAGACTAGCGCAAGGTGATACGCAGTATTTT. Amino acids: CASSQRLAQGDTQYF.

The chain has TRBV27 and TRBJ2-7; TRBD1 aligns across 8 bases. The CDR3 consists of 11 residues. The germline V gene encodes CDR1 MNHEY and CDR2 SMNVEV (reference sequence). V gave up 6 bases and J gave up 8 bases; unmatched junction bases: 3. The CDR3 region is CASSQGAQQYF. The CDR3 bases are TGTGCCAGCAGCCAGGGGGCTCAGCAGTACTTC.